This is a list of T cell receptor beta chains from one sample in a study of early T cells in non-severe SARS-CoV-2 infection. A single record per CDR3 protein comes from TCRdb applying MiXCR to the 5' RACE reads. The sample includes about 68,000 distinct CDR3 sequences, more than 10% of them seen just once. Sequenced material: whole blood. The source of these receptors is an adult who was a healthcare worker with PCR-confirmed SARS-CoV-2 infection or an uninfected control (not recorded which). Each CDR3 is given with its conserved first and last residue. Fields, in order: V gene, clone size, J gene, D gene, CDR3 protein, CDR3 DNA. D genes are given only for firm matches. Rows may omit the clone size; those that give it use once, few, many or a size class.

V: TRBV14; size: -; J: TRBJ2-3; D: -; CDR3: CASSQVRMGADTQYF; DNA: TGTGCCAGCAGCCAAGTCCGAATGGGCGCAGATACGCAGTATTTT
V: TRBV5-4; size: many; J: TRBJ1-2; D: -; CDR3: CASSRGERQRDPMGYTF; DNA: TGTGCCAGCAGCCGGGGGGAGCGTCAGAGGGACCCCATGGGCTACACCTTC
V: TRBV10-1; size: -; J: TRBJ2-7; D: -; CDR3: CASSRDTDYEQYF; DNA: TGCGCCAGCTCCCGGGACACCGACTACGAGCAGTACTTC
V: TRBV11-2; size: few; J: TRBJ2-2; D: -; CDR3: CASSLVRENTGELFF; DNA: TGTGCCAGCAGCTTAGTAAGGGAAAACACCGGGGAGCTGTTTTTT
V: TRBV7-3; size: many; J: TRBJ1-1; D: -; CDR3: CASSPGRGNTEAFF; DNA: TGTGCCAGCAGTCCTGGTCGGGGGAACACTGAAGCTTTCTTT
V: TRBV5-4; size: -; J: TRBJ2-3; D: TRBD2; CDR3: CASSLGGGGPDTQYF; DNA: TGTGCCAGCAGCTTGGGCGGGGGGGGACCAGATACGCAGTATTTT
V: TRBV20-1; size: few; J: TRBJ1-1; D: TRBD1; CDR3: CSALDRDRTNTEAFF; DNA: TGCAGTGCTCTAGACAGGGACAGAACGAACACTGAAGCTTTCTTT
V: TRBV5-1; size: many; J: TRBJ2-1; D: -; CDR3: CASSLSPGDEQFF; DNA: TGCGCCAGCAGCTTGTCGCCAGGGGATGAGCAGTTCTTC
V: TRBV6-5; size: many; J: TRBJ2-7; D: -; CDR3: CASSAARGSVEQYF; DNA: TGTGCCAGCAGTGCGGCGAGGGGCTCGGTAGAGCAGTACTTC
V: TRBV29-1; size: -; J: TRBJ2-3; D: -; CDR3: CSVSTQYF; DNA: TGCAGCGTTTCTACGCAGTATTTT
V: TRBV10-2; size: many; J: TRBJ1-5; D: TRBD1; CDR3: CASSVQGGQPQHF; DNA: TGCGCCAGCAGTGTCCAGGGGGGGCAGCCCCAGCATTTT
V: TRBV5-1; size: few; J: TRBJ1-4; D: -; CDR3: CASKGEKLFF; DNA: TGCGCCAGCAAAGGTGAAAAACTGTTTTTT
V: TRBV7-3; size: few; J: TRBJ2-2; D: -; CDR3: CASSLKGGTTTGELFF; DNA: TGTGCCAGCAGCTTAAAGGGCGGGACAACCACCGGGGAGCTGTTTTTT
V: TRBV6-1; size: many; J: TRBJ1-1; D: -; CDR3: CASMKSYNEAFF; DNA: TGTGCCAGCATGAAGAGTTACAATGAAGCTTTCTTT
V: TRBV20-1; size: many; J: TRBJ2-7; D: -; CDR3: CSARVRAGFSYEQYF; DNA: TGCAGTGCTAGAGTTCGAGCGGGCTTCTCCTACGAGCAGTACTTC
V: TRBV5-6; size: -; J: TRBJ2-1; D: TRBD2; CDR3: CASSSLGRLAGKNEQFF; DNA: TGTGCCAGCAGCTCCCTAGGACGTCTAGCGGGGAAAAATGAGCAGTTCTTC
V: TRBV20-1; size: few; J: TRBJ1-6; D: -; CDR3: CSARASGNSPLHF; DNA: TGCAGTGCTAGAGCGTCAGGGAATTCACCCCTCCACTTT
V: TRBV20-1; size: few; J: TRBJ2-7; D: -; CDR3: CSASGQSYEQYF; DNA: TGCAGTGCTAGTGGGCAGTCCTACGAGCAGTACTTC
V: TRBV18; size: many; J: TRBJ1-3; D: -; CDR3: CASSPRTAGSFGNTIYF; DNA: TGTGCCAGCTCACCACGGACCGCCGGATCCTTTGGAAACACCATATATTTT
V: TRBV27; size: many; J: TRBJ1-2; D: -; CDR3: CASSLSWEGRGLNYGYTF; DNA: TGTGCCAGCAGTTTATCGTGGGAGGGGCGCGGGTTGAACTATGGCTACACCTTC
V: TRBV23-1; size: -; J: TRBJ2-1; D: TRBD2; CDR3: CASSGTSLLRGPYNEQFF; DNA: TGCGCCAGCAGTGGGACTAGCCTATTACGGGGCCCCTACAATGAGCAGTTCTTC
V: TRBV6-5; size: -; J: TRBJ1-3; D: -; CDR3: CASSYGRGDSGNTIYF; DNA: TGTGCCAGCAGTTACGGCAGGGGTGACTCTGGAAACACCATATATTTT
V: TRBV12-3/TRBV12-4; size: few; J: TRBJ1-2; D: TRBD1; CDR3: CASSLPGTGTRYTF; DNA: TGTGCCAGCAGCCTTCCCGGGACAGGGACGCGCTACACCTTC
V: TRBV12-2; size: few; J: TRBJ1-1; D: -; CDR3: CARVTCQRTEAFF; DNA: TGTGCAAGGGTTACGTGTCAACGGACTGAAGCTTTCTTT
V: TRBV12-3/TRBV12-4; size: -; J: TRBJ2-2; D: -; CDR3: CASSLGGVGELFF; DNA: TGTGCCAGCAGTTTAGGGGGAGTCGGGGAGCTGTTTTTT
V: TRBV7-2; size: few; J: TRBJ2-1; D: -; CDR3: CASSKNYNEQFF; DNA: TGTGCCAGCAGCAAGAACTACAATGAGCAGTTCTTC
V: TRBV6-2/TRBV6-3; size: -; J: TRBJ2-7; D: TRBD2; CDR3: CASSPAGGLAASYEQYF; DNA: TGTGCCAGCAGTCCCGCTGGGGGACTAGCGGCCTCCTACGAGCAGTACTTC
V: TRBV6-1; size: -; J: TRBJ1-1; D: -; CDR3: CASSVGANTEAFF; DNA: TGTGCCAGCAGTGTAGGGGCGAACACTGAAGCTTTCTTT
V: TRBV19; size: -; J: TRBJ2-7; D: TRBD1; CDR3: CASSPRTGPTYEQYF; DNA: TGTGCCAGTAGTCCCCGGACAGGTCCAACCTACGAGCAGTACTTC
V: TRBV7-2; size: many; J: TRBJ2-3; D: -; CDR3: CASSFSRIGAQYF; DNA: TGTGCCAGCAGCTTTTCTCGGATCGGGGCGCAGTATTTT
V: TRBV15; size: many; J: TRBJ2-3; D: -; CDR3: CATSSRSKGTDTQYF; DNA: TGTGCCACCAGCTCCCGAAGTAAGGGCACAGATACGCAGTATTTT
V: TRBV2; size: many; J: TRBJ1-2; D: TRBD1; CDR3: CASSQLTGVRGYTF; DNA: TGTGCCAGCAGTCAATTGACAGGGGTCAGGGGCTACACCTTC
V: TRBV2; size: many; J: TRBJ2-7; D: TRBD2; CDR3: CASTLAGGHEQYF; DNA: TGTGCCAGCACTCTAGCGGGTGGCCACGAGCAGTACTTC
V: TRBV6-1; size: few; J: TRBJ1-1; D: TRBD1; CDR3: CASSWTGGEAFF; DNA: TGTGCCAGCAGTTGGACAGGGGGCGAAGCTTTCTTT
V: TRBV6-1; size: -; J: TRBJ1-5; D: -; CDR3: CALPPHRGHSNQPQHF; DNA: TGTGCCTTACCGCCGCACAGAGGACATAGCAATCAGCCCCAGCATTTT
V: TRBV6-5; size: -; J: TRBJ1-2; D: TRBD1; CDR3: CASSGSTGNYGYTF; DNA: TGTGCCAGCAGTGGGTCGACAGGGAACTATGGCTACACCTTC
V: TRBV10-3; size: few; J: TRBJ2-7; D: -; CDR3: CAISEFDEQYF; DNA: TGTGCCATCAGTGAGTTCGACGAGCAGTACTTC
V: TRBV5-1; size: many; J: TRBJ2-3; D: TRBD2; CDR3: CASSLDTSGGLRDTQYF; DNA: TGCGCCAGCAGCTTGGACACTAGCGGGGGCCTGCGGGATACGCAGTATTTT
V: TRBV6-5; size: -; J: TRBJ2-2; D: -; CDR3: CASKDHRNTGELFF; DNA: TGTGCCAGCAAGGACCACAGGAACACCGGGGAGCTGTTTTTT
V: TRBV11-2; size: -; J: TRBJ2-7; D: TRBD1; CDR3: CASSWTGGNYEQYF; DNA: TGTGCCAGCAGCTGGACAGGGGGGAACTACGAGCAGTACTTC
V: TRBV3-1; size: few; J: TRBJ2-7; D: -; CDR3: CASSPRTYYEQYF; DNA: TGTGCCAGCAGCCCGAGAACCTACTACGAGCAGTACTTC
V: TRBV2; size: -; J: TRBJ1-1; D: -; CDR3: CASSDDLNTEAFF; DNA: TGTGCCAGCAGTGATGACCTGAACACTGAAGCTTTCTTT
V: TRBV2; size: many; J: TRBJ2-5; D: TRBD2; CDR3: CASRRPARPSGYQETQYF; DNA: TGTGCCAGCAGGCGCCCCGCACGTCCTAGCGGGTACCAAGAGACCCAGTACTTC
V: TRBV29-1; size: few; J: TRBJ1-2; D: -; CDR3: CSSEIPGGEGYTF; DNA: TGCAGCTCGGAGATTCCGGGGGGCGAGGGCTACACCTTC
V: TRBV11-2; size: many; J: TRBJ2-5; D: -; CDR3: CASSSRGRQETQYF; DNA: TGTGCCAGCAGCTCCCGGGGGAGGCAAGAGACCCAGTACTTC
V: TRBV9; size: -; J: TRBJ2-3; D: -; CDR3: CASSVGGSTDTQYF; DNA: TGTGCCAGCAGCGTAGGTGGGAGCACAGATACGCAGTATTTT
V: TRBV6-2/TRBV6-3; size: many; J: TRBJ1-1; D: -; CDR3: CASRRIQDSNTEAFF; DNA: TGTGCCAGCAGACGTATACAGGACTCGAACACTGAAGCTTTCTTT
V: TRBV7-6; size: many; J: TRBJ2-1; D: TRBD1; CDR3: CASSLRAGTGIYNEQFF; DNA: TGTGCCAGCAGCTTACGGGCCGGGACAGGGATCTACAATGAGCAGTTCTTC
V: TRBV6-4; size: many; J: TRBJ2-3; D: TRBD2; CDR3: CASSDSPAGGSTDTQYF; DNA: TGTGCCAGCAGTGACTCCCCAGCGGGGGGTAGCACAGATACGCAGTATTTT
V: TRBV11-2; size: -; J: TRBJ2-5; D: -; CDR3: CASSLGAGQQETQYF; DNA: TGTGCCAGCAGCTTAGGGGCAGGCCAGCAAGAGACCCAGTACTTC
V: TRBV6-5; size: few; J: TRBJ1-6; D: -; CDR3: CASSLSPLSSYNSPLHF; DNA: TGTGCCAGCAGCCTCTCCCCCCTGAGCTCCTATAATTCACCCCTCCACTTT
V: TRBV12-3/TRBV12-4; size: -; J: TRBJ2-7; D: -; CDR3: CASSLGQNRDEQYF; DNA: TGTGCCAGCAGCCTGGGACAAAACCGGGACGAGCAGTACTTC
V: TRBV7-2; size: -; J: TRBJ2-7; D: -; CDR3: CASSYRGGEQYF; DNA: TGTGCCAGCAGTTATAGGGGGGGCGAGCAGTACTTC
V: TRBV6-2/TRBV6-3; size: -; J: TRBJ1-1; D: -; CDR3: CASRRTGWRGNTEAFF; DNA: TGTGCCAGCAGGCGAACAGGGTGGAGGGGGAACACTGAAGCTTTCTTT
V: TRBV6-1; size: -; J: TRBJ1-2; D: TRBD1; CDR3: CASRPGQGSYGYTF; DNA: TGTGCCAGCAGGCCGGGACAGGGGAGTTATGGCTACACCTTC
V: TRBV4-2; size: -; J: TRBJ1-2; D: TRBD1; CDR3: CASSPPRQGSNYGYTF; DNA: TGTGCCAGCAGCCCGCCCCGACAGGGGTCGAACTATGGCTACACCTTC
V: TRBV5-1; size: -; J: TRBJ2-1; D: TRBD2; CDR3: CASSTGLAGREYNEQFF; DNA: TGCGCCAGCAGCACCGGACTAGCGGGGAGGGAATACAATGAGCAGTTCTTC
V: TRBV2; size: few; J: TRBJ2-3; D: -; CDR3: CASRGVDTQYF; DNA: TGTGCCAGCAGGGGAGTTGATACGCAGTATTTT
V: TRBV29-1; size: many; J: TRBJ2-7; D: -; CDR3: CSVGIRRYEQYF; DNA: TGCAGCGTTGGGATCCGACGCTACGAGCAGTACTTC
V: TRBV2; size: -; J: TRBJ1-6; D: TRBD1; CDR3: CASRIQTGSNSPLHF; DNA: TGTGCCAGCAGGATACAGACAGGGAGCAATTCACCCCTCCACTTT